A single sample gave rise to the 12 T cell receptor beta chains below, sequenced in a study of shared clonotypes between healthy human individuals. The assay was immunoSEQ multiplex PCR, and TCRdb's table has in-frame clones only and misses some. The sample has some 1,400,000 clones, roughly 97% seen once; the top ten hold over 1%. The sequenced sample was naive CD4+ T cells sorted from blood. The subset here: CD45RA+ positively selected. These receptor sequences come from a man aged 30 to 45 in good health.

The chain carries TRBV11-3 and TRBJ2-7; possibly TRBD1 for D (6 bases). With 6 bases removed from V and 3 bases from J, the gap between germline ends came to 9 bases. Germline CDR1 reads SGHNT; CDR2 reads YENEEA. The CDR3 spans 12 residues. The CDR3 DNA follows: TGTGCCAGCAGTAAACAGGGCTACGAGCAGTACTTC. Its translation: CASSKQGYEQYF. Complete variable domain (other parts from reference TRBV11-3 and TRBJ2-7): EAGVVQSPRYKIIEKKQPVAFWCNPISGHNTLYWYLQNLGQGPELLIRYENEEAVDDSQLPKDRFSAERLKGVDSTLKIQPAELGDSAVYLCASSKQGYEQYFGPGTRLTVT.

This clone appeared once. V is TRBV5-1 and J is TRBJ2-7; D is unclear. Germline assignment: CDR1 SGHRS and CDR2 YFSETQ. The V end was cut by 4 bases, the J end by 3 bases, with 17 bases between. The CDR3 length is 15 residues. DNA of the CDR3: TGCGCCAGCAGCCCCGCGAACGGAGCCGACTACGAGCAGTACTTC. This encodes CASSPANGADYEQYF.

The chain joins TRBV27 to TRBJ2-5, with 15 bases matching TRBD2. V lost 4 bases and J lost 4; bases outside the gene matches: 10. The CDR3 is 18 amino acids. The germline CDR1 and CDR2 sequences are MNHEY and SMNVEV (reference sequence). The CDR3 DNA is TGTGCCAGCAGTTCCTTCGGACTAGCGGGAGGGAATGCAGAGACCCAGTACTTC. Encoded protein: CASSSFGLAGGNAETQYF.

The CDR3, as DNA: TGTGCCAGCCGGAGCGAATACACAGATACGCAGTATTTT. Its translation is CASRSEYTDTQYF. The chain has TRBV25-1 and TRBJ2-3; D call uncertain. Germline loops: CDR1 MGHDK, CDR2 SYGVNS. The V and J ends lost 8 bases and 2 bases respectively, with 11 bases between them. The CDR3 runs 13 residues.

As for this clone: Other DNA sequences of this sample code for an identical CDR3. J is TRBJ2-1 and V is TRBV5-1; 8 nucleotides align to TRBD1. Per the germline V gene, CDR1 is SGHRS and CDR2 is YFSETQ. The CDR3 has 16 residues. After removal of 0 bases from V and 2 bases from J, the junction contained 4 bases not matched to a gene. DNA of the CDR3: TGCGCCAGCAGCTTGGGGACAGGGAGCCCCTACAATGAGCAGTTCTTC. This codes for CASSLGTGSPYNEQFF. The full variable domain, in which reference TRBV5-1 and TRBJ2-1 provide the parts outside the CDR3, is KAGVTQTPRYLIKTRGQQVTLSCSPISGHRSVSWYQQTPGQGLQFLFEYFSETQRNKGNFPGRFSGRQFSNSRSEMNVSTLELGDSALYLCASSLGTGSPYNEQFFGPGTRLTVL.

This clone has a single count. The V gene is TRBV2, the J gene TRBJ1-2; the D gene is possibly TRBD1 (5 bases). Germline CDR1 SNHLY, CDR2 FYNNEI. V was pared by 6 bases and J by 4 bases, with 9 bases between. The length of the CDR3 is 12 residues. The CDR3 sequence: CASSAGAYGYTF. CDR3 DNA: TGTGCCAGCAGCGCCGGGGCCTATGGCTACACCTTC.

The V and J genes are TRBV10-3 and TRBJ2-1; 13 bases are a match to TRBD2. The trim removed 3 bases at V and 6 bases at J, leaving 5 bases unmatched. The CDR3 extends over 16 amino acids. CDR1 is ENHRY and CDR2 is SYGVKD in the germline V gene. In nucleotides, the CDR3 is TGTGCCATCAGTGATACTAGCGGGAGGGCTGTCAATGAGCAGTTCTTC. It specifies CAISDTSGRAVNEQFF.

The chain joins TRBV5-4 to TRBJ1-3; D not certain. Germline V gives CDR1 SGHNT, CDR2 YYREEE (reference sequence). Trimming removed 0 bases at V and 0 bases at J, with 7 bases between. The CDR3 spans 15 residues. CDR3 nucleotides: TGTGCCAGCAGCTTGGATCCGGACTCTGGAAACACCATATATTTT. It translates to CASSLDPDSGNTIYF.

The J gene is TRBJ2-1, the V gene TRBV29-1, with 11 bases fitting TRBD2. V dropped 5 bases and J dropped 5; count of bases not matched to a gene: 11. The CDR3 consists of 16 residues. Germline lookup yields CDR1 SQVTM and CDR2 ANQGSEA. CDR3 protein: CSVSALLAGVHNEQFF. In DNA form, the CDR3 reads TGCAGCGTTTCGGCCCTACTAGCGGGAGTCCACAATGAGCAGTTCTTC.

In the case of this clone: The sample carries other DNA sequences with the same CDR3. This rearrangement joins TRBV18 to TRBJ1-4, with 10 bases aligning to TRBD1. CDR1 is KGHSH, CDR2 LQKENI, per germline. The CDR3 extends over 15 amino acids. The V segment lost 0 bases and the J segment 5 bases; nucleotides outside the gene matches: 0. The chain's CDR3 is CASSPPGQGNEKLFF. The CDR3, as DNA: TGTGCCAGCTCACCACCGGGACAGGGGAATGAAAAACTGTTTTTT.

A few counts support this clone. CDR3 nucleotides: TGCGCCAGCAGACCGCCGGGACACTCTGGAAACACCATATATTTT. This gives the protein CASRPPGHSGNTIYF. The chain combines TRBV23-1 with TRBJ1-3; D is possibly TRBD1 (6 bases). TRBV23-1 is placed among ORFs of uncertain function. The V gene lost 6 bases and the J gene lost 0 bases, with 12 bases spanning the gap. This CDR3 spans 15 amino acids.

The chain recombines TRBV28 with TRBJ2-5; D possibly corresponds to TRBD2 (6 bases). Trimming shortened V by 7 bases and J by 0 bases, and 15 bases separated the two germline ends. This CDR3 has 15 residues. Germline CDR1 and CDR2: MDHEN and SYDVKM. CDR3 DNA: TGTGCCAGCAAAAGAGGAGGGAAGAACCAAGAGACCCAGTACTTC. Translating gives CASKRGGKNQETQYF.